The 32 T cell receptor beta chains in this list originate from one sample, sequenced in a study of identical twins. TCRdb itself ran the 5' RACE reads through MiXCR, one entry per CDR3 protein. The sample has a few hundred thousand distinct CDR3 sequences; 15% are singletons. The same data also contributed to another study, on yellow fever vaccine responses in identical twins.

Material: CD4+ T cells sorted from blood. The receptors stem from a young woman in good health.

This clonotype was counted a few times. V gene TRBV5-1 combines with J gene TRBJ2-1, with a possible D match to TRBD1 (6 bases). V was shortened by 7 bases and J by 5 bases, with 16 bases between the two germline ends. Germline loops: CDR1 SGHRS, CDR2 YFSETQ. CDR3 length equals 14 residues. CDR3 in amino acids: CASVVGSGDNEQFF. DNA for the CDR3: TGCGCCAGCGTGGTGGGGTCAGGGGACAATGAGCAGTTCTTC. Variable domain in full (rest from reference TRBV5-1 and TRBJ2-1): KAGVTQTPRYLIKTRGQQVTLSCSPISGHRSVSWYQQTPGQGLQFLFEYFSETQRNKGNFPGRFSGRQFSNSRSEMNVSTLELGDSALYLCASVVGSGDNEQFFGPGTRLTVL.

This clonotype was detected many times. The rearrangement uses TRBV12-3 or TRBV12-4 and TRBJ2-1, with 7 bases lining up with TRBD2. This CDR3 region has 13 residues. Trimming at V came to 6 bases and at J to 4 bases, leaving 3 bases not matched to a gene. CDR3 region: CASRPGGYNEQFF. The CDR3 DNA reads as TGTGCCAGCAGGCCCGGGGGGTACAATGAGCAGTTCTTC.

This chain joins TRBV6-1 and TRBJ2-5, with D unresolved. The CDR3 consists of 11 residues. V dropped 5 bases and J dropped 7 bases, with 8 bases sitting between them. The germline gives CDR1 MNHNS, CDR2 SASEGT. CDR3: CASSLPGTQYF. The CDR3 nucleotides read TGTGCCAGCAGTCTCCCGGGGACCCAGTACTTC.

The rearrangement uses TRBV7-9 and TRBJ2-3; no definite D call. The CDR3 is 16 residues long. In germline, CDR1 is SEHNR, CDR2 FQNEAQ (reference sequence). Trimming pared 1 base from V and 4 bases from J, leaving 15 bases between. The CDR3 here is CASSLVSFGIADTQYF. CDR3 sequence (DNA): TGTGCCAGCAGCTTAGTATCCTTCGGAATTGCAGATACGCAGTATTTT.

CDR3 bases: TGTGCCAGCAGCCCAGGGGTGGTTGGAAACACCATATATTTT. Translated, it gives CASSPGVVGNTIYF. The chain is built from TRBV7-9 and TRBJ1-3; D possibly corresponds to TRBD1 (6 bases). CDR3 length equals 14 residues. Trimming cost V 5 bases and J 3 bases, with 11 bases left between them. The V gene's germline CDR1 is SEHNR and CDR2 FQNEAQ (reference sequence).

This clonotype has only a few counts. This chain links TRBV20-1 with TRBJ2-1, with 11 positions matching TRBD2. The germline gives CDR1 DFQATT, CDR2 SNEGSKA (reference sequence). The CDR3 is 21 amino acids. With 3 bases clipped from V and 0 bases from J, the junction kept 19 bases outside the gene matches. The CDR3 loop is CSASTLSLFSGGEHSYNEQFF. CDR3 nucleotide sequence: TGCAGTGCTAGTACCCTCTCTTTGTTTAGCGGGGGGGAACACTCCTACAATGAGCAGTTCTTC.

This clonotype showed up just a few times. V gene TRBV29-1 combines with J gene TRBJ2-1; 10 bases map to TRBD2. V was pared by 3 bases and J by 5 bases, with 4 bases of the junction left unmatched. The CDR3 extends over 14 amino acids. The germline gives CDR1 SQVTM, CDR2 ANQGSEA. CDR3 sequence reads: CSVEGTSANNEQFF. In nucleotides, the CDR3 is TGCAGCGTTGAGGGGACTAGCGCAAACAATGAGCAGTTCTTC.

The chain has TRBV20-1 and TRBJ2-5, with D unclear. From germline, CDR1 is DFQATT and CDR2 SNEGSKA (reference sequence). V lost 0 bases to trimming and J lost 2 bases, with 13 bases between them. There are 15 residues in the CDR3. This CDR3 reads CSARDGAQPQETQYF. The CDR3 DNA is TGCAGTGCTAGAGATGGTGCGCAACCGCAAGAGACCCAGTACTTC.

In its sample, this clonotype was seen a few times. The chain joins TRBV12-3 or TRBV12-4 to TRBJ1-1; maybe TRBD1 (5 bases). V shed 7 bases and J shed 2 bases, with 11 bases lying between them. The CDR3 extends over 13 amino acids. The chain's CDR3 is CASISGVNTEAFF. Written as DNA, the CDR3 is TGTGCCAGCATCTCGGGGGTAAACACTGAAGCTTTCTTT.

This clonotype was observed many times. The chain uses TRBV12-3 or TRBV12-4 and TRBJ2-7, with D possibly being TRBD1 (5 bases). The CDR3 is 12 residues long. Trimming cost V 6 bases and J 6 bases, with 12 bases left between them. In nucleotides, the CDR3 is TGTGCCAGCAGACTCAGGGTTGGCGAGCAGTACTTC. Its translation is CASRLRVGEQYF.

The table lists this clonotype with a few counts. The chain employs TRBV6-1 and TRBJ1-2; D perhaps matches TRBD1 (6 bases). This CDR3 has 14 residues. Germline CDR1 is MNHNS and CDR2 is SASEGT. Trimming cost V 6 bases and J 4 bases, with 15 bases left between them. The CDR3 spells CASRKGGTFYGYTF. The CDR3 DNA is TGTGCCAGCAGAAAGGGGGGGACGTTCTATGGCTACACCTTC.

Here the CDR3 DNA reads TGTGCCAGCAGCCAAAGGGCCGGTATCACTGAAGCTTTCTTT. Its protein is CASSQRAGITEAFF. The rearrangement joins TRBV3-1 to TRBJ1-1; no firm D call. Trimming left V 2 bases short and J 4 bases short, with 11 bases between. The CDR3 sequence is 14 residues long. Germline V CDR1 and CDR2: LGHDT, YNNKEL (reference sequence).

The rearrangement uses TRBV11-1 and TRBJ2-1; 8 positions agree with TRBD2. Germline CDR1 SGHAT, CDR2 FQDESV (reference sequence). Unmatched junction bases numbered 11, after V lost 7 bases and J lost 6 bases. This CDR3 comprises 15 residues. DNA for the CDR3: TGTGCCAGCAACGCCGACGGGACTAGTCGCAATGAGCAGTTCTTC. This sequence encodes CASNADGTSRNEQFF. Drawing the rest from reference TRBV11-1 and TRBJ2-1, the complete variable domain is EAEVAQSPRYKITEKSQAVAFWCDPISGHATLYWYRQILGQGPELLVQFQDESVVDDSQLPKDRFSAERLKGVDSTLKIQPAELGDSAMYLCASNADGTSRNEQFFGPGTRLTVL.

The chain joins TRBV13 to TRBJ2-6; a possible D gene is TRBD2 (6 bases). The germline V gene has CDR1 PRHDT and CDR2 FYEKMQ (reference sequence). V lost 7 bases and J lost 0, with 19 bases in between. The CDR3 runs 18 residues. CDR3 region: CASNKWGETFSGANVLTF. CDR3 nucleotides: TGTGCCAGCAACAAGTGGGGGGAGACTTTCTCTGGGGCCAACGTCCTGACTTTC. Based on the CDR3 plus reference TRBV13 and TRBJ2-6, the full variable domain is AAGVIQSPRHLIKEKRETATLKCYPIPRHDTVYWYQQGPGQDPQFLISFYEKMQSDKGSIPDRFSAQQFSDYHSELNMSSLELGDSALYFCASNKWGETFSGANVLTFGAGSRLTVL.

This clonotype was counted at least ten times. The chain couples TRBV4-1 to TRBJ1-1, with TRBD1 as a possible D gene (5 bases). Germline V gives CDR1 MGHRA, CDR2 YSYEKL. This CDR3 is built from 14 residues. Trimming stripped 4 bases from V and 4 bases from J, with 13 bases between. CDR3 sequence: CASSRAGGVTEAFF. CDR3 sequence (DNA): TGCGCCAGCAGCCGGGCCGGGGGGGTCACTGAAGCTTTCTTT.

This chain uses TRBV7-8 with TRBJ1-1; 7 bases fit TRBD1. CDR1 SGHVS and CDR2 FQNEAQ come from the germline V gene. The CDR3 sequence is 15 residues long. J gave up 3 bases and V 5 bases, and 9 bases lay outside the gene matches. The CDR3 DNA reads TGTGCCAGCAGCCCCGGGGGACAGTGGGACACTGAAGCTTTCTTT. This gives the protein CASSPGGQWDTEAFF.

This clonotype was observed a handful of times. This sequence joins TRBV29-1 and TRBJ2-7, with TRBD2 as a possible D gene (7 bases). Germline V gene data show CDR1 as SQVTM and CDR2 as ANQGSEA. The germline V and J ends were trimmed by 6 bases and 5 bases, with 14 bases remaining between them. This CDR3 is 12 amino acids long. The DNA for the CDR3 is TGCAGCGTGAGGGGGGGCGTCGACGAGCAGTACTTC. Its protein is CSVRGGVDEQYF.

This rearrangement joins TRBV12-3 or TRBV12-4 to TRBJ2-7, with no clear D. Trimming stripped 6 bases from V and 2 bases from J, with 11 bases between. This CDR3 is built from 13 residues. DNA of the CDR3: TGTGCCAGCAGCCCGTCGGCGGCCTACGAGCAGTACTTC. Protein: CASSPSAAYEQYF.

The gene calls are TRBV6-5 and TRBJ2-3, with 14 bases aligning to TRBD2. Trimming at V came to 0 bases and at J to 5 bases, leaving 1 base not matched to a gene. CDR1 MNHEY and CDR2 SVGAGI come from the germline V gene. This CDR3 has 16 amino acids. The CDR3 protein is CASSYSGLAGGDTQYF. The CDR3 bases are TGTGCCAGCAGTTACTCTGGACTAGCGGGGGGAGATACGCAGTATTTT.

This clonotype was found a few times. This chain uses TRBV21-1 with TRBJ2-7. TRBV21-1 is classified as a pseudogene. The CDR3 is 15 amino acids. The CDR3 loop reads CASRPRQDVTYEQYV. The CDR3, as DNA: TGTGCCAGCAGACCCAGGCAGGACGTAACCTACGAGCAGTACGTC.

In this sample, this clonotype turned up a few times. J is TRBJ1-4 and V is TRBV7-9; 7 positions agree with TRBD1. V was clipped by 4 bases and J by 4 bases; unmatched bases: 6. The CDR3 runs to 15 residues. Germline V gene data show CDR1 as SEHNR and CDR2 as FQNEAQ (reference sequence). The CDR3 is CASSSPGQLNEKLFF. CDR3 sequence (DNA): TGTGCCAGCAGCTCACCGGGACAGCTTAATGAAAAACTGTTTTTT.

This clonotype was recorded a few times. V is TRBV25-1 and J is TRBJ2-1, with 11 nucleotides matching TRBD2. J gave up 9 bases and V 7 bases, and 11 bases lay outside the gene matches. Germline V gene sequence: CDR1 MGHDK, CDR2 SYGVNS. The CDR3 covers 15 residues. CDR3 region: CASNSRLAGGAEQFF. The CDR3 nucleotides are TGTGCCAGCAACTCCCGGCTAGCGGGGGGTGCTGAGCAGTTCTTC.

The J gene is TRBJ2-2, the V gene TRBV20-1, with D possibly called TRBD1 or TRBD2 (5 bases each). With 5 bases removed from V and 5 bases from J, the gap between germline ends came to 15 bases. The germline CDR1 and CDR2 sequences are DFQATT and SNEGSKA (reference sequence). This CDR3 has 14 amino acids. The CDR3 is CSADSWGKTGELFF. For the CDR3, the DNA is TGCAGTGCTGACTCGTGGGGGAAGACCGGGGAGCTGTTTTTT.

The rearrangement uses TRBV2 and TRBJ2-5; 9 bases are shared with TRBD1. V was pared by 6 bases and J by 5 bases, with 13 bases of the junction left unmatched. The V gene's germline CDR1 is SNHLY and CDR2 FYNNEI. The CDR3 extends over 16 amino acids. CDR3 coding DNA: TGTGCCAGCAGCTTGCTACAGGGGGCCGGCGGGGAGACCCAGTACTTC. Its translation: CASSLLQGAGGETQYF.

This chain uses TRBV12-3 or TRBV12-4 with TRBJ1-3; D might be TRBD1 (6 bases). The CDR3 length is 14 residues. With 3 bases removed from V and 4 bases from J, the gap between germline ends came to 10 bases. CDR3 DNA sequence: TGTGCCAGCAGTTTGGGCAGGGGCGGAAACACCATATATTTT. Translated, it gives CASSLGRGGNTIYF.

The chain couples TRBV2 to TRBJ2-1, with D possibly TRBD2 on 6 matching bases. The CDR3 sequence is 14 residues long. With 3 bases removed from V and 2 bases from J, the gap between germline ends came to 8 bases. Germline lookup yields CDR1 SNHLY and CDR2 FYNNEI. The CDR3 sequence is CASSEVAAYNEQFF. The CDR3 DNA reads as TGTGCCAGCAGTGAGGTAGCGGCCTACAATGAGCAGTTCTTC.

This clonotype has more than one count but fewer than ten. The V and J genes are TRBV5-5 and TRBJ1-5; 7 positions match TRBD1. The CDR3 spans 16 residues. V trimming: 0 bases; J trimming: 6 bases; junction bases outside the gene matches: 9. Germline V gene lookup returns CDR1 SGHKS and CDR2 YYEKEE (reference sequence). The CDR3 DNA follows: TGTGCCAGCAGCTTGGCAGACAGGGTTTTCGGTCAGCCCCAGCATTTT. Translating gives CASSLADRVFGQPQHF.

The chain recombines TRBV5-1 with TRBJ2-1, with a tentative D call TRBD2 (6 bases). Germline V gene sequence: CDR1 SGHRS, CDR2 YFSETQ. The V end was cut by 0 bases, the J end by 15 bases, with 13 bases between. CDR3 length equals 12 residues. The DNA of the CDR3 is TGCGCCAGCAGCTTGGTCCGGGAGATTCCGTTCTTC. Translating gives CASSLVREIPFF. The variable domain in full, with the rest retrieved from reference TRBV5-1 and TRBJ2-1, is KAGVTQTPRYLIKTRGQQVTLSCSPISGHRSVSWYQQTPGQGLQFLFEYFSETQRNKGNFPGRFSGRQFSNSRSEMNVSTLELGDSALYLCASSLVREIPFFGPGTRLTVL.

This clonotype showed up just a few times. V and J are TRBV9 and TRBJ1-4, with a possible D match to TRBD1 (5 bases). CDR1 SGDLS and CDR2 YYNGEE come from the germline V gene. The CDR3 contains 14 residues. V was trimmed by 0 bases and J by 7 bases, leaving 10 bases between them. DNA of the CDR3: TGTGCCAGCAGCGTAGGGGACGTGGGTGAAAAACTGTTTTTT. Its translation: CASSVGDVGEKLFF.

This clonotype occurred a few times. This rearrangement joins TRBV25-1 to TRBJ2-2, with 8 bases identical to TRBD2. V gave up 7 bases and J gave up 2 bases; unmatched junction bases: 6. Germline assignment: CDR1 MGHDK and CDR2 SYGVNS. The length of the CDR3 is 15 residues. Written as DNA, the CDR3 is TGTGCCAGCACCACGGGAGGGCCCAACACCGGGGAGCTGTTTTTT. Protein product: CASTTGGPNTGELFF.

The gene calls are TRBV5-6 and TRBJ1-1; D uncertain. V gave up 4 bases and J gave up 0 bases, with 13 bases separating them. CDR3 length: 15 residues. The germline gives CDR1 SGHDT, CDR2 YYEEEE. CDR3 nucleotide sequence: TGTGCCAGCAGCGCCCTGGGCAGCTTGAACACTGAAGCTTTCTTT. Protein product: CASSALGSLNTEAFF. The full variable domain, with the rest looked up from reference TRBV5-6 and TRBJ1-1, is DAGVTQSPTHLIKTRGQQVTLRCSPKSGHDTVSWYQQALGQGPQFIFQYYEEEERQRGNFPDRFSGHQFPNYSSELNVNALLLGDSALYLCASSALGSLNTEAFFGQGTRLTVV.

This CDR3 reads CASSQLAGGIYEQYF. CDR3 sequence (DNA): TGTGCCAGCAGCCAACTAGCGGGAGGGATCTACGAGCAGTACTTC. V gene TRBV7-2 combines with J gene TRBJ2-7, with TRBD2 identical over 13 bases. The CDR3 extends over 15 amino acids. V lost 5 bases and J lost 3; bases outside the gene matches: 4. Germline V gives CDR1 SGHTA, CDR2 FQGNSA.